This T cell receptor beta chain originates from a study of a mutant IDH1 vaccine in newly diagnosed glioma. Looking at the study overall: Patients were pretreated with radiotherapy, temozolomide, or both, mostly both.

Time point given: baseline, week 1 (first vaccination visit). Specified treatment: pre-vaccination baseline after standard-of-care therapy. The donors had new WHO grade 3 or 4 astrocytomas; these were IDH1-mutant and ATRX-lost. CDR3 length: 14 residues. V lost 2 bases, J lost 7 bases, and 12 bases lay in between. Germline CDR1 is SGHTA and CDR2 is FQGNSA. The repertoire was sequenced with immunoSEQ multiplex PCR; TCRdb's copy has only in-frame clones and lacks some. The sample lists tens of thousands of clones; around 88% were seen once. The gene calls are TRBV7-2 and TRBJ1-5, with TRBD1 as a possible D gene (6 bases). This clonotype was obtained from a woman aged 18-30 years with glioma. Some clones in this sample may be carry-over from other donors' samples. Sequenced material: peripheral blood mononuclear cells (PBMCs), taken from a glioma patient treated with radiotherapy, temozolomide or both. DNA for the CDR3: TGTGCCAGCAGCTTAAAGGGGGGCTTGCAGCCCCAGCATTTT. This gives the protein CASSLKGGLQPQHF.